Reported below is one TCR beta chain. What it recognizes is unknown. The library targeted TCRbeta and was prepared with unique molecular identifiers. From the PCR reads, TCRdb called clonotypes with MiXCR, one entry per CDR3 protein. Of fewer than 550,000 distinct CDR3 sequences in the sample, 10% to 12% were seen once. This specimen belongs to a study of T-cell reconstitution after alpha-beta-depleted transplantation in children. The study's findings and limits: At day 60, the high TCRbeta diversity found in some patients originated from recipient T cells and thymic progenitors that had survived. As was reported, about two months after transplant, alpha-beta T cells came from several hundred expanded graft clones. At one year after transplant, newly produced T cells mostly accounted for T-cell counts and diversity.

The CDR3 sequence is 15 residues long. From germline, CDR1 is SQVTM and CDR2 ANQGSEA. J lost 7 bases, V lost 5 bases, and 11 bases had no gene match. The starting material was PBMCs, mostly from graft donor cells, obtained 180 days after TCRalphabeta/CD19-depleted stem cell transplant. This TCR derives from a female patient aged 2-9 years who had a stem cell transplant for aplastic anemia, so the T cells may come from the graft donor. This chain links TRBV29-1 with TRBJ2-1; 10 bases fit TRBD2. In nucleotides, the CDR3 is TGCAGCGTTTCCGGGATAGCGGGAGGAAGAAATGAGCAGTTCTTC. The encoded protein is CSVSGIAGGRNEQFF.